This T cell receptor beta chain was recovered during a study of blood T cell repertoires in COVID-19 (dated by TCRdb to about 2020). Background for the entire study: The collaborator samples originated in the United States, Italy and Spain and spanned the acute and convalescent phases of COVID-19. Nearly every sample came with metadata listing a de-identified subject ID, COVID-19 status, age in years and sex. The repertoires were made available in a free public database intended to serve as a resource for research on the immune response to SARS-CoV-2. Deeply sampled blood TCRbeta repertoires from subjects exposed to, actively infected with, or recovered from COVID-19 were included in the dataset. The material from the prospective study consisted of cDNA or gDNA derived from T cells, B-cell-depleted T cells, or PBMCs. The samples were drawn from the first 160 participants of the ongoing ImmuneRACE study and from over 950 subjects provided by 6 global collaborators. HLA class I and class II types, where available, came from metadata supplied by the sample provider rather than from assay-based typing.

Concerning this clone: Which antigen it targets is not known. Base quality data are lacking; no much larger clone is found one base away.

CDR1 and CDR2 are drawn from the germline V gene (reference sequence): SGHNT, YYREEE. The trim is 4 bases for V and 1 base for J, with a gap of 14 bases between the germline ends. The CDR3 covers 15 residues, taking in both the cysteine and the phenylalanine. Solely the CDR3 DNA is kept, with 45 bases framed from the first base. The study at large found these results: How much clinical and demographic metadata was included differed by source and by participant, and the metadata was provided uncurated.

Collaborating institutions collected whole blood in K2EDTA tubes following their own protocols. Collaborator samples were shipped for TCRbeta analysis as frozen whole blood, isolated PBMCs, or DNA extracted from either sample type. TCRbeta CDR3 regions were amplified from genomic DNA by means of the immunoSEQ Assay, a bias-controlled multiplex PCR. Under the source paper's analysis protocol: The number of nucleated cells in each sample was estimated from the amplification of reference gene primers within the assay. To quantify the absolute abundance of each unique TCRbeta CDR3 rearrangement, sequence reads were collapsed and filtered. For each sample, productive Simpson clonality was calculated as the square root of Simpson's diversity index across productive rearrangements. Not all clones reach the TCRdb copy of this immuneACCESS table, which keeps in-frame sequences only. Checked studies attribute under half of the gap to unresolved V genes and leave the rest unexplained. D and trimming were read from the DNA, whereas the V and J calls and clone size are those reported in that table. In all, the sample holds 80,000 or so clones, and 82% of those were seen once. The top ten constitute 8% to 13% of the sample.

The material sequenced was peripheral blood. The V and J segments used are TRBV5-4 and TRBJ1-1; TRBD1 is a possible D gene, resting on 5 matching bases. This clonotype originated in a man between 60 and 75 years old with acute or convalescent COVID-19. The DNA reads as follows: TGTGCCAGCAGCCAGGCTGCACAGGCGAACACTGAAGCTTTCTTT. Translation gives CASSQAAQANTEAFF. Where the CDR3 stops, the reference TRBV5-4 and TRBJ1-1 genes take over; the full variable domain is ETGVTQSPTHLIKTRGQQVTLRCSSQSGHNTVSWYQQALGQGPQFIFQYYREEENGRGNFPPRFSGLQFPNYSSELNVNALELDDSALYLCASSQAAQANTEAFFGQGTRLTVV.